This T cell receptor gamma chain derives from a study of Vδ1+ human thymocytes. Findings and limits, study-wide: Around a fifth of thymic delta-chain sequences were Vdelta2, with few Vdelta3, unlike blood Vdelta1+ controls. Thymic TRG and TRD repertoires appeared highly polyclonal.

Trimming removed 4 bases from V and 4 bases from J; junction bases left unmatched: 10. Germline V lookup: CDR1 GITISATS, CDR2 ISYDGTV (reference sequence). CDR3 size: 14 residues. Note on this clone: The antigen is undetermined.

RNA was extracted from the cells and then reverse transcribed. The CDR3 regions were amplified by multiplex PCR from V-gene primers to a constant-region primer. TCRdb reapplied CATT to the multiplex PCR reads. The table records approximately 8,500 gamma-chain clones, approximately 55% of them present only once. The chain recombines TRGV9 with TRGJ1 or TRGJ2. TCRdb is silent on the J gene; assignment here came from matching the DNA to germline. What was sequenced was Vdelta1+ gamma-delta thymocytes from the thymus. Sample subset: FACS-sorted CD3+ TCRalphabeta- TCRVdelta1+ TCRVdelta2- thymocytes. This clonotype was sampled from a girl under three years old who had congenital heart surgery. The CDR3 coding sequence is TGTGCCTTGTGGGAAGGGGCCCAATATTATAAGAAACTCTTT. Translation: CALWEGAQYYKKLF.